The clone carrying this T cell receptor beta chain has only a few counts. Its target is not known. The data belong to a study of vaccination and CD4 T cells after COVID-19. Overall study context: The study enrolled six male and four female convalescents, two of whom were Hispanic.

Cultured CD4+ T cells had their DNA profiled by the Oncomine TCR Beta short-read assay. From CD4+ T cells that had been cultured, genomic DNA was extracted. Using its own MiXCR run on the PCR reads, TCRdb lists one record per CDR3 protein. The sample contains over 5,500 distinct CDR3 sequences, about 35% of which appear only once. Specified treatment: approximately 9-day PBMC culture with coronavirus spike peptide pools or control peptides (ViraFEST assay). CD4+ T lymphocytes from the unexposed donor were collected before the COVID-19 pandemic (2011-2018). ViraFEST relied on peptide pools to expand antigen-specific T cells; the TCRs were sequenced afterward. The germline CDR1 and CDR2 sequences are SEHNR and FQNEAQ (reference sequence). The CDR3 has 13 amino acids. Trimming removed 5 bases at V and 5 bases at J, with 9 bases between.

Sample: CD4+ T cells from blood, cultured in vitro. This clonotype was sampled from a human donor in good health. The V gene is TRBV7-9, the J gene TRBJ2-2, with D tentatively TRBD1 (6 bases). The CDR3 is CASSPQGTGELFF. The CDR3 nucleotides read TGTGCCAGCAGCCCACAGGGTACCGGGGAGCTGTTTTTT.